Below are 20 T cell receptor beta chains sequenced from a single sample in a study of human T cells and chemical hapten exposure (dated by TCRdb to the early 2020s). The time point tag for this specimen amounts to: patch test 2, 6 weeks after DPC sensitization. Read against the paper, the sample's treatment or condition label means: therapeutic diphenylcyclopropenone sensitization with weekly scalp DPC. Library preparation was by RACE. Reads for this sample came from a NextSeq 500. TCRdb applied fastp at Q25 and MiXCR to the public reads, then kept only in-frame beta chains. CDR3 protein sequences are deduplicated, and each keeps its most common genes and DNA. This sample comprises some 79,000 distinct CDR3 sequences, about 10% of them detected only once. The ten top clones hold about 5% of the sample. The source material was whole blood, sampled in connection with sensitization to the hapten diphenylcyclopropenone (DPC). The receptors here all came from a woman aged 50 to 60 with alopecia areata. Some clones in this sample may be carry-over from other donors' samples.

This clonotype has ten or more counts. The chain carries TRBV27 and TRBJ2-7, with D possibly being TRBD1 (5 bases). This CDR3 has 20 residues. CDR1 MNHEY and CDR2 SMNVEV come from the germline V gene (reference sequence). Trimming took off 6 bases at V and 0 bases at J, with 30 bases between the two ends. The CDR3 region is CASSLTTPVFTGVSSYEQYF. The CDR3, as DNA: TGTGCCAGCAGCCTTACCACCCCCGTCTTTACAGGCGTTAGCTCCTACGAGCAGTACTTC.

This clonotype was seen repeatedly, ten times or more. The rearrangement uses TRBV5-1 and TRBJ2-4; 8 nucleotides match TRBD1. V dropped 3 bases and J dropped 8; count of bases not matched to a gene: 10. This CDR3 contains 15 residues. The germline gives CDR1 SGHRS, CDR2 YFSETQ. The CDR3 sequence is CASSSTGTGGDIQYF. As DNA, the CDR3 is TGCGCCAGCAGCTCCACCGGGACAGGAGGGGACATTCAGTACTTC.

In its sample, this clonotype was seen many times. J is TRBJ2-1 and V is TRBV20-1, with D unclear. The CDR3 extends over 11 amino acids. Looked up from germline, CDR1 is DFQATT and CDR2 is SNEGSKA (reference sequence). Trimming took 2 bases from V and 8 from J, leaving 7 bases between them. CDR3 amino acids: CSARFAYEQFF. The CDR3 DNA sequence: TGCAGTGCTAGATTCGCTTATGAGCAGTTCTTC.

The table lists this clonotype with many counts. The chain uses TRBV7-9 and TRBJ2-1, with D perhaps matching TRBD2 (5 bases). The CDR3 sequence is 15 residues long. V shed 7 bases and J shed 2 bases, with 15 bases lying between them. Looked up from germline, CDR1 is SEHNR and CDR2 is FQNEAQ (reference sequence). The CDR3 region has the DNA TGTGCCAGCATCCAGGACTCGACGACCTACAATGAGCAGTTCTTC. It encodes CASIQDSTTYNEQFF.

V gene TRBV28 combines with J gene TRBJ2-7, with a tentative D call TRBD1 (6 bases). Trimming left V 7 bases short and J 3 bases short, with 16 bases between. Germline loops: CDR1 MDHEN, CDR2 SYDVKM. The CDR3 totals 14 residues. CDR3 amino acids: CASNHRDGLYEQYF. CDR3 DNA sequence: TGTGCCAGCAACCACAGGGACGGACTCTACGAGCAGTACTTC.

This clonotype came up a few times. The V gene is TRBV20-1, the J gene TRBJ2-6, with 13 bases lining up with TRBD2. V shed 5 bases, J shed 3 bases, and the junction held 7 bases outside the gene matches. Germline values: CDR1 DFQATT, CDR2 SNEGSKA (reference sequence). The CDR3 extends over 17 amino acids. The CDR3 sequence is CSARTSGRGFGANVLTF. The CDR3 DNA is TGCAGTGCTCGGACTAGCGGGAGAGGCTTTGGGGCCAACGTCCTGACTTTC.

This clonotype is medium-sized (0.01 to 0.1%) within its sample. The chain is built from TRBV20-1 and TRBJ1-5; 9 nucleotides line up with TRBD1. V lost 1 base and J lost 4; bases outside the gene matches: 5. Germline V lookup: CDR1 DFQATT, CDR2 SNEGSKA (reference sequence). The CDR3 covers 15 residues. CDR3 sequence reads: CSARAGTGLNQPQHF. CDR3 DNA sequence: TGCAGTGCTAGAGCAGGGACAGGGCTTAATCAGCCCCAGCATTTT.

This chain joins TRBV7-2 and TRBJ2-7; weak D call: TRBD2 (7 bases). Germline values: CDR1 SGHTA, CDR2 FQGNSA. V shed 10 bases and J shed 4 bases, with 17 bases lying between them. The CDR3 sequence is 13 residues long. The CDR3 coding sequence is TGTGCCACCCAGGGGAGGGTAAGGTACGAGCAGTACTTC. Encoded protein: CATQGRVRYEQYF.

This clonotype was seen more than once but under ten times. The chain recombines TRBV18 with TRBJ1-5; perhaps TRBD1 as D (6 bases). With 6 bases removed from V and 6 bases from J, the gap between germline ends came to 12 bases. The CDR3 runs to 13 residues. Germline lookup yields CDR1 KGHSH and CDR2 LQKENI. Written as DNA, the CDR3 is TGTGCCAGCTCCGGAGGACAGTCTCAGCCCCAGCATTTT. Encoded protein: CASSGGQSQPQHF.

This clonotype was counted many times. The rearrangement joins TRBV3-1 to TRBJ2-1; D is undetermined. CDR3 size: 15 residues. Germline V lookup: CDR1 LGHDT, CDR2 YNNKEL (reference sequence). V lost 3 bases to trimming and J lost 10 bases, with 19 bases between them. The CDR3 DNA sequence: TGTGCCAGCAGCCAGGGCGTTGAGCTATCTCTCGAGCAGTTCTTC. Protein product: CASSQGVELSLEQFF.

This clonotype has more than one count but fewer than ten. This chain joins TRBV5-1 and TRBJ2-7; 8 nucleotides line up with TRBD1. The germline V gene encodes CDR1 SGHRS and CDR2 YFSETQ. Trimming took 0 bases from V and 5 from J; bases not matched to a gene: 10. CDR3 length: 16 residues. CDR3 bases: TGCGCCAGCAGCTTGGGGGCCAGGGGGCTCTACCACGAGCAGTACTTC. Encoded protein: CASSLGARGLYHEQYF.

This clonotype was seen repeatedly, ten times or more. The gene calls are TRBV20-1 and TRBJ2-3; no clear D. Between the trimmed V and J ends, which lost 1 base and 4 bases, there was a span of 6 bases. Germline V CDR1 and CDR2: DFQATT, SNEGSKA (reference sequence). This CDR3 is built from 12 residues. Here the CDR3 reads CSARAWADTQYF. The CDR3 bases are TGCAGTGCTAGAGCTTGGGCAGATACGCAGTATTTT.

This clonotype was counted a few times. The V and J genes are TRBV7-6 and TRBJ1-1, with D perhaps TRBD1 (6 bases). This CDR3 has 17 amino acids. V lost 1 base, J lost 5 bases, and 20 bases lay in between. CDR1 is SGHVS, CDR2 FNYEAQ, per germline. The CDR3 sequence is CASSLGSGQRQRTEAFF. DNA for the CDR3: TGTGCCAGCAGCTTAGGTTCCGGACAGCGCCAGAGGACTGAAGCTTTCTTT.

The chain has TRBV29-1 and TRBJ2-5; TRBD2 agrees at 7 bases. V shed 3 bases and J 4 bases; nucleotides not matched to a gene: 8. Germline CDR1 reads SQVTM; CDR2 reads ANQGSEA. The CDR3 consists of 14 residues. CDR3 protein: CSVDFSGGGETQYF. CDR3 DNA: TGCAGCGTTGACTTTTCGGGAGGAGGAGAGACCCAGTACTTC.

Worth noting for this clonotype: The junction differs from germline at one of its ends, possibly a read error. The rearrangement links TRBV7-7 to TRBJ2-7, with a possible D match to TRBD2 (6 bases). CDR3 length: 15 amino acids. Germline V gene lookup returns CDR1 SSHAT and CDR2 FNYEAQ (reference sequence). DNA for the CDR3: TGTGCTAGCAGCTTAGGCCCGGGACTTATCTACGAGCAGTACTTC. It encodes CASSLGPGLIYEQYF.

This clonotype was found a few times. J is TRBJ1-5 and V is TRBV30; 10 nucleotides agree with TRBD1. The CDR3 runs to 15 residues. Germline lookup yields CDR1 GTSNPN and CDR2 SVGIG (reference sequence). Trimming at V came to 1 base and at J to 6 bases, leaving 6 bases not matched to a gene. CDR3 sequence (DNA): TGTGCCTGGAGTGGTCCCGGGACAGGGGTTCAGCCCCAGCATTTT. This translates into CAWSGPGTGVQPQHF.

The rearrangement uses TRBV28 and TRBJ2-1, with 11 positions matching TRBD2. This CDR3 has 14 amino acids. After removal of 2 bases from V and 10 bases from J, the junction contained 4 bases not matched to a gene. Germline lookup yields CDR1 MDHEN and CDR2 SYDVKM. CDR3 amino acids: CASSLTSGRKEQFF. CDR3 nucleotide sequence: TGTGCCAGCAGTTTAACTAGCGGGAGAAAGGAGCAGTTCTTC.

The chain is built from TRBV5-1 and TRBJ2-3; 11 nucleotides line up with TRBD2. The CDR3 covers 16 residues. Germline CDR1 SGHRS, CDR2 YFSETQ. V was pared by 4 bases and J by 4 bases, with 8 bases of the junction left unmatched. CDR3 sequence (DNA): TGCGCCAGCAGCCTAACTAGCGGGAGTCGTCCAGATACGCAGTATTTT. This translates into CASSLTSGSRPDTQYF. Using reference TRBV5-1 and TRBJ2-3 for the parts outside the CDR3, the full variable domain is KAGVTQTPRYLIKTRGQQVTLSCSPISGHRSVSWYQQTPGQGLQFLFEYFSETQRNKGNFPGRFSGRQFSNSRSEMNVSTLELGDSALYLCASSLTSGSRPDTQYFGPGTRLTVL.

Here the CDR3 DNA reads TGTGCCAGCAGCTTAGGTGACGGGAGACTCGCAGATACGCAGTATTTT. Translating it yields CASSLGDGRLADTQYF. The chain couples TRBV7-2 to TRBJ2-3; tentatively, D is TRBD2 (6 bases). CDR1 and CDR2 (germline): SGHTA, FQGNSA. Deletions cut 1 base from V and 4 bases from J, with 15 bases between. The CDR3 contains 16 residues.

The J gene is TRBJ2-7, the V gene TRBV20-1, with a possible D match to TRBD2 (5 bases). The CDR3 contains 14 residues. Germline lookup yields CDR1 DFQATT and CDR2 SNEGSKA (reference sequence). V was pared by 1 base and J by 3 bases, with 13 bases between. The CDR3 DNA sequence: TGCAGTGCTAGAGTTTTAGACGGGAACTACGAGCAGTACTTC. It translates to CSARVLDGNYEQYF.